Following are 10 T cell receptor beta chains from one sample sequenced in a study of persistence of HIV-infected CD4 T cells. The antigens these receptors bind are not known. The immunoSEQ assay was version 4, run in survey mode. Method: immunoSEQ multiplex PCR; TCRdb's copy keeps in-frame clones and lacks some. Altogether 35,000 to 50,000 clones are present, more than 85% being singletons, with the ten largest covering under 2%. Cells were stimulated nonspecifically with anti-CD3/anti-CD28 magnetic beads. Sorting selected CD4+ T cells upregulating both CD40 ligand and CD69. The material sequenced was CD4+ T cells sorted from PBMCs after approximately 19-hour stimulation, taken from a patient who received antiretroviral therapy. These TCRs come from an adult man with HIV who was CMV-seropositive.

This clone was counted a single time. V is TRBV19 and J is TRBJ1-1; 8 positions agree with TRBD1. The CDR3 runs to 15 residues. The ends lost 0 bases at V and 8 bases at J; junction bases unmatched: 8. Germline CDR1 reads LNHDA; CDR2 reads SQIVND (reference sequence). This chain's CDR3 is CASSIEAGGTAEAFF. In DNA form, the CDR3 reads TGTGCCAGTAGTATAGAGGCAGGGGGCACAGCGGAAGCTTTCTTT.

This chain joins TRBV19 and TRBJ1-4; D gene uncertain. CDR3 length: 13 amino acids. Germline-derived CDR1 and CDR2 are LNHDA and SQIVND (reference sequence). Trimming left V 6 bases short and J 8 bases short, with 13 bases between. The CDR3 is CASRPLADEKLFF. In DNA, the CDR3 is TGTGCCAGTAGACCCCTGGCGGACGAAAAACTGTTTTTT.

In DNA, the CDR3 is TGTGCCAGCAGTTTCCTACGACCAGCCAAAGGGGCTGGGGCCAACGTCCTGACTTTC. It translates to CASSFLRPAKGAGANVLTF. The V call is TRBV28, the J call TRBJ2-6, with TRBD1 as a possible D gene (5 bases). The CDR3 consists of 19 residues. Germline lookup yields CDR1 MDHEN and CDR2 SYDVKM. V lost 3 bases and J lost 2, with 20 bases in between.

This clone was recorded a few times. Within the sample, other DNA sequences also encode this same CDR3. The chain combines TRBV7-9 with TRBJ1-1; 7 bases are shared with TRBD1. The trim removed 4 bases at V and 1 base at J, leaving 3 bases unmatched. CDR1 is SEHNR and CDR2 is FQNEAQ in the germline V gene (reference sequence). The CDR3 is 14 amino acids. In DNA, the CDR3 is TGTGCCAGCAGCTCGACAGGGACGAACACTGAAGCTTTCTTT. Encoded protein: CASSSTGTNTEAFF.

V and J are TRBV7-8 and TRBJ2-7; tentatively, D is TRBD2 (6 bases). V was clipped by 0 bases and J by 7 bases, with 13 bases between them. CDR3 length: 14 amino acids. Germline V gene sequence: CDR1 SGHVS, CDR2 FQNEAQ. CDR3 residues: CASSLAVQAGEQYF. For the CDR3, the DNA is TGTGCCAGCAGCTTAGCTGTGCAGGCGGGGGAGCAGTACTTC.

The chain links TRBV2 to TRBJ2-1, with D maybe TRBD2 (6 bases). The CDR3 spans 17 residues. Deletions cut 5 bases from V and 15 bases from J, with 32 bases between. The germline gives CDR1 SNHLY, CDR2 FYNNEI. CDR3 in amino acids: CASSPSGLLSGRQGWFF. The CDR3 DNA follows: TGTGCCAGCAGTCCTAGTGGTCTCCTTTCGGGGAGGCAGGGATGGTTCTTC.

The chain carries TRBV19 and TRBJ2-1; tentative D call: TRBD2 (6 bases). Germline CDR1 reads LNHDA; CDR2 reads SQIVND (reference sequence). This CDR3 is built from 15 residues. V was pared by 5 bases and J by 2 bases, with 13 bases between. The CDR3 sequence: CASSPTGGAYNEQFF. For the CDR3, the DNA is TGTGCCAGTAGTCCAACAGGAGGGGCCTACAATGAGCAGTTCTTC.

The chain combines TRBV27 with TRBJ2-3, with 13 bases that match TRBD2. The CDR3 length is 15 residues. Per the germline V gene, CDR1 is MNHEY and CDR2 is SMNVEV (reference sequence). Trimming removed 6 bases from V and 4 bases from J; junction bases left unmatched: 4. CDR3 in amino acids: CASRGLAGDADTQYF. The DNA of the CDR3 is TGTGCCAGCAGAGGACTAGCGGGGGATGCAGATACGCAGTATTTT.

The CDR3 sequence: CASSSQGGTYNEQFF. The CDR3 nucleotides read TGTGCCAGCAGTTCCCAGGGGGGGACCTACAATGAGCAGTTCTTC. The V call is TRBV6-5, the J call TRBJ2-1; D tentatively fits TRBD1 or TRBD2 (7 bases each). Trimming took off 4 bases at V and 2 bases at J, with 12 bases between the two ends. Germline lookup yields CDR1 MNHEY and CDR2 SVGAGI. The CDR3 runs 15 residues.

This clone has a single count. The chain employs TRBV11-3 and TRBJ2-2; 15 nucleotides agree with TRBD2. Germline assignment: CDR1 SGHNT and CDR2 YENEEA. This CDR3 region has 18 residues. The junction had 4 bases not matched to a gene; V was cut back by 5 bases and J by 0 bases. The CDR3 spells CASSQGLAGGPNTGELFF. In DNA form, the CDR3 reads TGTGCCAGCAGCCAGGGACTAGCGGGGGGTCCGAACACCGGGGAGCTGTTTTTT.